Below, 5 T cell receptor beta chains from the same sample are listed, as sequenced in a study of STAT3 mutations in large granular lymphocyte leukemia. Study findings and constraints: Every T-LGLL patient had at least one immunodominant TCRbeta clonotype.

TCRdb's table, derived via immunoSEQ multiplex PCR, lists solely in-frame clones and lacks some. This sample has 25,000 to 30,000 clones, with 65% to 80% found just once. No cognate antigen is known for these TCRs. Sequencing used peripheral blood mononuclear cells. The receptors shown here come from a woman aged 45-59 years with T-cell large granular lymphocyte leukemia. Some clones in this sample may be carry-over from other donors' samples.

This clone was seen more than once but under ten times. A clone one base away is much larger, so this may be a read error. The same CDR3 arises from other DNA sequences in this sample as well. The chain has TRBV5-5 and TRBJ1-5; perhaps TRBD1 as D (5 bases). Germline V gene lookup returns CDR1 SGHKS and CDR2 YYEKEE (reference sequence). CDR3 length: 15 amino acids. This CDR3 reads CASSLSQGGNQPQHF. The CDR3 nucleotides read TGTGCCAGTAGCTTGTCGCAGGGAGGCAATCAGCCCCAGCATTTT. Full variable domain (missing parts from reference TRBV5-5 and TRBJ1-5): DAGVTQSPTHLIKTRGQQVTLRCSPISGHKSVSWYQQVLGQGPQFIFQYYEKEERGRGNFPDRFSARQFPNYSSELNVNALLLGDSALYLCASSLSQGGNQPQHFGDGTRLSIL.

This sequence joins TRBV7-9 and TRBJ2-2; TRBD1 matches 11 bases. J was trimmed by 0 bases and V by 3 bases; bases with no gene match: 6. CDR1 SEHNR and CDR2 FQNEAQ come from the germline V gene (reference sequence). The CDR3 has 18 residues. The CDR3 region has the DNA TGTGCCAGCAGCTTGGACAGGGGGCGCCCCCCGAACACCGGGGAGCTGTTTTTT. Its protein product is CASSLDRGRPPNTGELFF.

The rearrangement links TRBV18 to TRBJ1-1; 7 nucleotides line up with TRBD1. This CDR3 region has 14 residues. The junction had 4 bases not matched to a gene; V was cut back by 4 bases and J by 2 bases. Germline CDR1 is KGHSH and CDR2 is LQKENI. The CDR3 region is CASSRDSFNTEAFF. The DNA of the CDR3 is TGTGCCAGCTCACGGGACAGCTTTAACACTGAAGCTTTCTTT.

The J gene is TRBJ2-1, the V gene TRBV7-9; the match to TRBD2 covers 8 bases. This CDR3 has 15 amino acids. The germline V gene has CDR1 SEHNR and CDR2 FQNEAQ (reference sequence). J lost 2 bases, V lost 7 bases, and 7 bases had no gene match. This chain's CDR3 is CASILERGPYNEQFF. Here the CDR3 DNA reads TGTGCCAGCATCCTCGAGCGGGGGCCCTACAATGAGCAGTTCTTC.

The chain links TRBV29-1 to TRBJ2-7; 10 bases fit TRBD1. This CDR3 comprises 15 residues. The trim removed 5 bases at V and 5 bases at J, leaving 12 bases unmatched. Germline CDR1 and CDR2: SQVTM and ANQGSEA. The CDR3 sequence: CSVLPGQGIKDEQYF. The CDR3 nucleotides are TGCAGCGTTTTACCGGGACAGGGGATCAAGGACGAGCAGTACTTC.